Following are 18 T cell receptor beta chains from one sample sequenced in a study of regulatory T cells in long-lasting Graves disease. Time point noted: persistent/refractory GD, antithyroid drugs over 5 years with positive TRAb. From PBMCs, RNA was extracted and then used to make the TCR library. Arm-PCR with iRepertoire HTBI primers amplified the CDR3 regions for these TCR beta libraries. TCRdb reprocessed the multiplex PCR reads via MiXCR and lists one record per CDR3 protein. The repertoire has about 660,000 distinct CDR3 sequences, around 30% of them found once; the top ten carry around 42%. Sequenced here: peripheral blood mononuclear cells (PBMCs), sampled when the disease was refractory, from a patient treated with antithyroid drugs. These receptors all stem from a female donor with Graves disease.

The chain recombines TRBV28 with TRBJ1-2, with D tentatively TRBD1 (6 bases). Germline values: CDR1 MDHEN, CDR2 SYDVKM. This CDR3 comprises 15 residues. V gave up 5 bases and J gave up 1 base, with 14 bases separating them. The chain's CDR3 is CASSGLKGGNYGYTF. As DNA, the CDR3 is TGTGCCAGCAGTGGCCTAAAGGGGGGTAACTATGGCTACACCTTC.

The genes are TRBV6-5 and TRBJ1-2, with D tentatively TRBD1 (5 bases). Germline lookup yields CDR1 MNHEY and CDR2 SVGAGI. The V and J ends lost 4 bases and 13 bases respectively, with 22 bases between them. The CDR3 runs to 14 residues. In DNA form, the CDR3 reads TGTGCCAGCAGTTCCCCGGACGGTGCTAGGGGAGGCACCTTC. This gives the protein CASSSPDGARGGTF.

The chain employs TRBV12-5 and TRBJ2-7; TRBD2 matches 7 bases. Germline V gives CDR1 LGHNT, CDR2 FRNRAP. Losses at the gene ends were 6 bases for V and 2 bases for J; bases not matched to a gene: 13. This CDR3 spans 16 amino acids. The chain's CDR3 is CASGPLPSGTPYEQYF. The CDR3 DNA is TGTGCTAGTGGCCCCCTTCCTAGCGGAACACCCTACGAGCAGTACTTC.

This clonotype appeared a few times. The chain has TRBV3-1 and TRBJ1-2, with 9 bases lining up with TRBD1. Trimming cost V 2 bases and J 8 bases; bases outside gene matches: 9. Germline assignment: CDR1 LGHDT and CDR2 YNNKEL (reference sequence). CDR3 length: 15 residues. The CDR3 loop is CASSQTTGGESGYTF. In nucleotides, the CDR3 is TGTGCCAGCAGCCAAACCACAGGGGGCGAGTCCGGCTACACCTTC.

In its sample, this clonotype was seen a few times. The chain joins TRBV12-3 or TRBV12-4 to TRBJ1-2; D gene ambiguous. The CDR3 runs 15 residues. The germline V and J ends were trimmed by 3 bases and 4 bases, with 15 bases remaining between them. CDR3 loop: CASSLARRGGYGYTF. Written as DNA, the CDR3 is TGTGCCAGCAGTTTGGCTCGTCGGGGTGGCTATGGCTACACCTTC.

Turning to this clonotype: It may be a read error: a sequence one base away is much more abundant. The CDR3 does not close with the conserved phenylalanine or tryptophan, likely indicating a read error. The chain employs TRBV28 and TRBJ1-2; D remains unclear. The ends were cut back, 8 bases at V and 1 base at J, with 11 bases in the middle. CDR1 is MDHEN and CDR2 is SYDVKM in the germline V gene. The CDR3 runs 13 residues. The CDR3 DNA sequence: TGTGCCAGCTGCAGCGCATTTAACTATGGCTACACCCTC. This encodes CASCSAFNYGYTL.

This clonotype was picked up a small number of times. The chain is built from TRBV5-1 and TRBJ1-4, with no clear D. Germline V CDR1 and CDR2: SGHRS, YFSETQ. V lost 4 bases, J lost 3 bases, and 16 bases lay in between. CDR3 length: 16 residues. The CDR3 loop is CASSQTPPAANEKLFF. The DNA for the CDR3 is TGCGCCAGCAGCCAAACACCTCCGGCGGCTAATGAAAAACTGTTTTTT.

The chain recombines TRBV6-1 with TRBJ2-4; weak D call: TRBD2 (6 bases). CDR1 is MNHNS and CDR2 is SASEGT in the germline V gene. V dropped 3 bases and J dropped 0 bases, with 21 bases sitting between them. This CDR3 spans 19 amino acids. The DNA of the CDR3 is TGTGCCAGCAGTGACCGGGACTTCGCAACCCCTTTAGCCAAAAACATTCAGTACTTC. Protein product: CASSDRDFATPLAKNIQYF.

The chain uses TRBV5-1 and TRBJ2-7; TRBD2 agrees at 7 bases. Trimming took 4 bases from V and 2 from J; bases not matched to a gene: 9. The length of the CDR3 is 15 residues. Germline V gives CDR1 SGHRS, CDR2 YFSETQ. CDR3 nucleotide sequence: TGCGCCAGCAGCCTGGAGCCTAGCGGAACCTACGAGCAGTACTTC. Protein sequence: CASSLEPSGTYEQYF.

This chain joins TRBV6-2 or TRBV6-3 and TRBJ1-6, with 7 bases fitting TRBD1. Germline lookup yields CDR1 MNHEY and CDR2 SVGEGT. With V trimmed by 0 bases and J by 5 bases, 10 bases remained unmatched. There are 18 residues in the CDR3. The CDR3 DNA follows: TGTGCCAGCAGTTACTCGCGGACAGGAGGGAGCGATAATTCACCCCTCCACTTT. Residues: CASSYSRTGGSDNSPLHF.

The chain joins TRBV5-1 to TRBJ1-1; D remains ambiguous. CDR3 size: 15 residues. Between the trimmed V and J ends, which lost 4 bases and 3 bases, there was a span of 16 bases. Germline loops: CDR1 SGHRS, CDR2 YFSETQ. CDR3 protein: CASSPGLLGDTEAFF. CDR3 nucleotide sequence: TGCGCCAGCAGCCCCGGCCTTTTGGGCGACACTGAAGCTTTCTTT.

At least ten counts were recorded for this clonotype. The chain combines TRBV12-3 or TRBV12-4 with TRBJ2-7; 15 bases are a match to TRBD2. J lost 5 bases, V lost 4 bases, and 6 bases had no gene match. The CDR3 is 16 amino acids. The CDR3 sequence is CASSSWTSGRENEQYF. The CDR3 nucleotides are TGTGCCAGCAGTTCGTGGACTAGCGGGAGGGAAAACGAGCAGTACTTC.

There are a few counts of this clonotype. This chain links TRBV29-1 with TRBJ1-2, with D maybe TRBD1 (6 bases). V was shortened by 5 bases and J by 1 base, with 8 bases between the two germline ends. The CDR3 totals 12 residues. Germline assignment: CDR1 SQVTM and CDR2 ANQGSEA. DNA for the CDR3: TGCAGCGTTTTGGACAGTAACTATGGCTACACCTTC. Translation gives CSVLDSNYGYTF.

This clonotype was detected only once. This sequence joins TRBV30 and TRBJ2-5; D possibly corresponds to TRBD2 (7 bases). CDR3 length: 13 amino acids. Germline V CDR1 and CDR2: GTSNPN, SVGIG (reference sequence). Trimming left V 5 bases short and J 3 bases short, with 13 bases between. The CDR3 is CAWEGGGEETQYF. As DNA, the CDR3 is TGTGCCTGGGAGGGGGGAGGGGAAGAGACCCAGTACTTC.

This clonotype was seen only once. The genes are TRBV6-1 and TRBJ2-7; D may be TRBD2 (6 bases). The CDR3 runs 14 residues. Per the germline V gene, CDR1 is MNHNS and CDR2 is SASEGT. V lost 7 bases and J 2 bases, leaving 15 bases between the germline ends. CDR3 residues: CASTSAGNTYEQYF. The CDR3, as DNA: TGTGCCAGCACTTCCGCGGGGAATACCTACGAGCAGTACTTC.

The table lists this clonotype with a few counts. V usage is TRBV28 and J usage is TRBJ1-1, with D possibly matching TRBD1 (5 bases). The CDR3 runs to 14 residues. V lost 2 bases, J lost 3 bases, and 10 bases lay in between. The germline CDR1 and CDR2 sequences are MDHEN and SYDVKM. The CDR3 coding sequence is TGTGCCAGCAGTTTAGCAGGGAAATACACTGAAGCTTTCTTT. This codes for CASSLAGKYTEAFF.

This clonotype was counted many times. This rearrangement joins TRBV3-1 to TRBJ1-6; TRBD1 matches 10 bases. The CDR3 length is 15 residues. Germline trimming cut 1 base from V and 17 bases from J; bases unmatched to any gene: 11. The germline CDR1 and CDR2 sequences are LGHDT and YNNKEL (reference sequence). Here the CDR3 reads CASSQAGTGAAGVHF. The CDR3 DNA follows: TGTGCCAGCAGCCAAGCTGGGACAGGGGCCGCTGGAGTCCACTTT.

This clonotype was seen a few times. The J gene is TRBJ1-1, the V gene TRBV5-1, with TRBD1 as a possible D gene (6 bases). This CDR3 is 16 amino acids long. V was clipped by 1 base and J by 1 base, with 14 bases between them. Germline V gene lookup returns CDR1 SGHRS and CDR2 YFSETQ. The CDR3 DNA reads TGCGCCAGCAGCTTGATTGACGGGACACCGAACACTGAAGCTTTCTTT. Translating gives CASSLIDGTPNTEAFF.